This T cell receptor beta chain was found in a study of blood T cells in healthy people across ages. Study outcomes and limitations: Unsorted PBMC input precluded a conclusive naive versus antigen-experienced comparison.

Next came a second PCR, run for about 7 to 12 cycles, which used a sample-barcoded 5' primer along with a J-beta primer mix. From the 5' RACE reads, TCRdb called clonotypes with MiXCR, one entry per CDR3 protein. The sample carries 650,000 to 700,000 distinct CDR3 sequences, roughly 32% recorded once. As concerns this clonotype: What it binds is unknown.

CDR3 length: 15 residues. Germline V gene sequence: CDR1 SGDLS, CDR2 YYNGEE. V was clipped by 0 bases and J by 7 bases, with 17 bases between them. The receptor was isolated from a woman older than 75 in good health. The genes are TRBV9 and TRBJ2-7, with TRBD1 as a possible D gene (5 bases). Sequencing was performed on blood. In DNA form, the CDR3 reads TGTGCCAGCAGCGTAGGGCAGGGCGGCTACAATGAGCAGTACTTC. The encoded protein is CASSVGQGGYNEQYF.